These T cell receptor beta chains were read from a single sample in a study of Ad26.COV2.S vaccination and SARS-CoV-2 variants. TCRdb's table, derived via immunoSEQ multiplex PCR, lists solely in-frame clones and lacks some. The data contain hundreds of thousands of clones, roughly 90% of them singletons. The sample in question was peripheral blood, obtained in a trial of Ad26.COV2.S vaccine versus placebo. These receptors were collected from a person aged 18 to 59 who received the Ad26.COV2.S COVID-19 vaccine or a placebo. Each CDR3 is given with its conserved first and last residue. Fields, in order: D gene, V gene, clone size, J gene, CDR3 protein, CDR3 DNA. A D gene is named only where the DNA matches it firmly. Size is stated for part of the rows, as once, few or many counts, or as a class when the clone is expanded.

>.|TRBV9|.|TRBJ2-7
CASSVEGDLRDEQYF
TGTGCCAGCAGCGTCGAGGGGGATTTGAGGGACGAGCAGTACTTC
>.|TRBV27|.|TRBJ1-5
CASRGTGNQPQHF
TGTGCCAGCAGGGGAACAGGCAATCAGCCCCAGCATTTT
>TRBD1|TRBV6-5|.|TRBJ2-7
CASSYAVGQGFYEQYF
TGTGCCAGCAGTTACGCCGTCGGACAGGGGTTCTACGAGCAGTACTTC
>.|TRBV30|.|TRBJ2-3
CAWSRFSSSTDTQYF
TGTGCCTGGAGTCGGTTCAGCTCTAGCACAGATACGCAGTATTTT
>TRBD1|TRBV30|.|TRBJ2-3
CAWSVGQGGGTQYF
TGTGCCTGGAGTGTCGGACAGGGGGGCGGTACGCAGTATTTT
>.|TRBV6-1|few|TRBJ2-5
CASSERLGETQYF
TGTGCCAGCAGTGAGAGGCTGGGAGAGACCCAGTACTTC
>.|TRBV5-4|.|TRBJ2-7
CASSLSRPQSSYEQYF
TGTGCCAGCAGCTTGTCCAGACCCCAGAGCTCCTACGAGCAGTACTTC
>.|TRBV24-1|.|TRBJ2-5
CATSDSLTETQYF
TGTGCCACCAGTGATTCCCTGACAGAGACCCAGTACTTC
>.|TRBV14|once|TRBJ1-2
CASSLRGPQGFNYGYTF
TGTGCCAGCAGCCTACGTGGGCCACAGGGATTCAACTATGGCTACACCTTC
>TRBD1|TRBV2|once|TRBJ2-2
CASRTGTGAGELFF
TGTGCCAGCAGGACCGGGACAGGGGCCGGGGAGCTGTTTTTT
>.|TRBV6-2/TRBV6-3|.|TRBJ2-7
CASSRGLVRYEQYF
TGTGCCAGCAGCAGGGGTCTGGTCCGGTACGAGCAGTACTTC
>TRBD1|TRBV6-5|once|TRBJ1-2
CASKFQGGDGYTF
TGTGCCAGCAAATTTCAGGGGGGAGATGGCTACACCTTC
>.|TRBV29-1|.|TRBJ2-3
CSVQRQAGTDTQYF
TGCAGCGTTCAAAGACAGGCCGGCACAGATACGCAGTATTTT
>.|TRBV30|.|TRBJ1-1
CAWIRGVGDTEAFF
TGTGCCTGGATACGAGGGGTGGGGGACACTGAAGCTTTCTTT
>TRBD1|TRBV24-1|.|TRBJ2-5
CATSDTSGTDYQETQYF
TGTGCCACCAGTGATACCTCCGGGACAGATTACCAAGAGACCCAGTACTTC
>.|TRBV30|.|TRBJ2-2
CAWSLNTGELFF
TGTGCCTGGAGCCTCAACACCGGGGAGCTGTTTTTT
>.|TRBV10-3|.|TRBJ1-4
CAISESGRSNEKLFF
TGTGCCATCAGTGAGTCAGGCAGAAGTAATGAAAAACTGTTTTTT
>TRBD1|TRBV5-5|few|TRBJ1-3
CASSPRGTGSSGNTIYF
TGTGCCAGCTCCCCCCGAGGGACAGGGAGCTCTGGAAACACCATATATTTT
>TRBD1|TRBV7-9|.|TRBJ2-7
CASSPRDRSYEQYF
TGTGCCAGCAGCCCTCGGGACAGGTCCTACGAGCAGTACTTC
>.|TRBV27|.|TRBJ1-5
CASSLFTGNQPQHF
TGTGCCAGCAGTTTATTTACGGGCAATCAGCCCCAGCATTTT
>.|TRBV12-3/TRBV12-4|.|TRBJ2-1
CASNLNRAQQFF
TGTGCCAGCAACCTCAACAGGGCACAGCAGTTCTTC
>.|TRBV30|.|TRBJ2-6
CAWSGTPGANVLTF
TGTGCCTGGTCGGGGACACCAGGGGCCAACGTCCTGACTTTC
>TRBD2|TRBV7-9|.|TRBJ2-1
CASSPSGNYNEQFF
TGTGCCAGCAGCCCTAGCGGGAACTACAATGAGCAGTTCTTC
>.|TRBV6-6|.|TRBJ1-2
CASSDGSGGSSYTF
TGTGCCAGCAGCGACGGTTCTGGGGGGTCTAGCTACACCTTC
>.|TRBV7-9|few|TRBJ1-6
CASSFLPSSSYNSPLHF
TGTGCCAGCAGCTTCCTCCCTTCCAGCTCCTATAATTCACCCCTCCACTTT
>TRBD1|TRBV18|.|TRBJ2-1
CASSPRDRGTNEQFF
TGTGCCAGCTCGCCCCGGGACAGGGGAACCAATGAGCAGTTCTTC
>.|TRBV18|once|TRBJ2-4
CASSPGEAIQYF
TGTGCCAGCTCACCAGGGGAGGCCATTCAGTACTTC
>TRBD2|TRBV18|.|TRBJ2-1
CASSLTSGGYNEQFF
TGTGCCAGCTCACTCACTAGCGGGGGCTACAATGAGCAGTTCTTC
>TRBD1|TRBV9|.|TRBJ1-4
CASSVGQGSNEKLFF
TGTGCCAGCAGCGTGGGACAGGGATCTAATGAAAAACTGTTTTTT
>.|TRBV6-5|.|TRBJ1-6
CARGKGGRPNSPLHF
TGTGCCAGGGGAAAGGGAGGCAGGCCAAATTCACCCCTCCACTTT
>.|TRBV11-2|.|TRBJ2-7
CASSLRQVTYEQYF
TGTGCCAGCAGCCTGAGACAGGTTACCTACGAGCAGTACTTC
>.|TRBV4-1|.|TRBJ2-1
CASRSLNEQFF
TGCGCCAGCAGATCCTTAAATGAGCAGTTCTTC
>.|TRBV5-5|.|TRBJ1-5
CASSLVADQPQHF
TGTGCCAGCAGCTTGGTGGCCGATCAGCCCCAGCATTTT
>.|TRBV12-2|.|TRBJ2-3
CASRRDYDTDTQYF
TGTGCAAGCCGCCGGGACTATGACACAGATACGCAGTATTTT
>.|TRBV5-1|.|TRBJ1-2
CATRRGNEGYGYTF
TGCGCCACCCGGAGGGGTAACGAGGGCTATGGCTACACCTTC
>.|TRBV30|.|TRBJ1-4
CAWSDGGYLVRTLRGNCFF
.
>TRBD2|TRBV30|.|TRBJ2-1
CAWTGTSGVIF
TGTGCCTGGACCGGGACTAGCGGGGTAATCTTC